Presented here are 31 T cell receptor beta chains from one specimen sequenced in a study of T-cell reconstitution after alpha-beta-depleted transplantation in children. Library preparation (for TCRbeta) was performed with unique molecular identifiers. TCRdb itself ran the PCR reads through MiXCR, one entry per CDR3 protein. The sample shows about 72,000 distinct CDR3 sequences, 6% to 8% of them seen only once. The source material was PBMCs from the stem cell graft donor, sampled from the stem cell graft. The receptors were gathered from a human donor who donated a stem cell graft to a child with acute lymphoblastic leukemia.

In its sample, this clonotype was seen many times. The J gene is TRBJ2-7, the V gene TRBV6-1; no clear D. Germline values: CDR1 MNHNS, CDR2 SASEGT. V was cut by 3 bases and J by 2 bases, with 2 bases left in between. This CDR3 spans 11 amino acids. The CDR3, as DNA: TGTGCCAGCAGTGAGACCTACGAGCAGTACTTC. Translation: CASSETYEQYF.

A note on this clonotype: A much larger clone lies one base from this, so it may be a read error. The chain has TRBV10-3 and TRBJ2-1; D unclear. From germline, CDR1 is ENHRY and CDR2 SYGVKD. V lost 2 bases and J lost 2, with 13 bases in between. The CDR3 loop spans 16 amino acids. CDR3 amino acids: CAISERGRPTYNEQFF. CDR3 bases: TGTGCCATCAGTGAGAGAGGCAGGCCTACCTACAATGAGCAGTTCTTC.

At least ten counts were recorded for this clonotype. The chain employs TRBV7-3 and TRBJ2-7; D unclear. The CDR3 contains 12 residues. In germline, CDR1 is SGHTA, CDR2 FQGTGA. V was clipped by 5 bases and J by 7 bases, with 12 bases between them. The CDR3 loop reads CASSQYSGEQYF. The CDR3 bases are TGTGCCAGCAGCCAATACAGTGGGGAGCAGTACTTC.

This clonotype was found a few times. The chain recombines TRBV11-2 with TRBJ2-1; no clear D. The CDR3 is 14 amino acids. Per germline, CDR1 SGHAT and CDR2 FQNNGV. The V gene lost 5 bases and the J gene lost 0 bases, with 8 bases spanning the gap. CDR3 sequence (DNA): TGTGCCAGCAGCAGTCGAAGCTCCTACAATGAGCAGTTCTTC. The encoded protein is CASSSRSSYNEQFF.

The sample holds a few counts of this clonotype. J is TRBJ2-5 and V is TRBV20-1; TRBD2 aligns across 9 bases. The CDR3 sequence is 16 residues long. Germline V gene data show CDR1 as DFQATT and CDR2 as SNEGSKA (reference sequence). After removal of 3 bases from V and 6 bases from J, the junction contained 14 bases not matched to a gene. The CDR3 nucleotides read TGCAGTGCTAGGTCACATATAGCGGGGGAGGAAAAGACCCAGTACTTC. This codes for CSARSHIAGEEKTQYF.

This clonotype has at least ten counts. The chain has TRBV7-9 and TRBJ2-5; TRBD1 matches at 8 bases. Trimming cost V 8 bases and J 1 base; bases outside gene matches: 3. Germline CDR1 is SEHNR and CDR2 is FQNEAQ (reference sequence). This CDR3 region has 13 residues. In nucleotides, the CDR3 is TGTGCCAGCTTCGGACAGGGCCAAGAGACCCAGTACTTC. Translated, it gives CASFGQGQETQYF.

This clonotype was counted at least ten times. The rearrangement joins TRBV7-2 to TRBJ2-6; possibly TRBD1 for D (7 bases). Between the trimmed V and J ends, which lost 5 bases and 0 bases, there was a span of 14 bases. CDR1 is SGHTA, CDR2 FQGNSA, per germline. The CDR3 loop spans 17 amino acids. CDR3 sequence reads: CASSPTGRISGANVLTF. In nucleotides, the CDR3 is TGTGCCAGCAGCCCGACAGGGAGGATCTCTGGGGCCAACGTCCTGACTTTC.

The table lists this clonotype with many counts. CDR3 residues: CASRSSLGQGNTEAFF. In nucleotides, the CDR3 is TGTGCCAGCAGAAGTTCCCTGGGACAGGGAAACACTGAAGCTTTCTTT. The rearrangement uses TRBV12-3 or TRBV12-4 and TRBJ1-1, with 9 bases matching TRBD1. With 6 bases clipped from V and 2 bases from J, the junction kept 10 bases outside the gene matches. CDR3 length: 16 residues.

This clonotype was observed a handful of times. J is TRBJ1-1 and V is TRBV7-3; perhaps TRBD1 as D (5 bases). Germline-derived CDR1 and CDR2 are SGHTA and FQGTGA. The V end lost 5 bases, the J end lost 10 bases, and 20 bases lay between the germline ends. The CDR3 loop spans 14 amino acids. CDR3 loop: CASSPSPNSGTAFF. In nucleotides, the CDR3 is TGTGCCAGCAGCCCATCCCCAAACTCAGGGACAGCTTTCTTT.

The rearrangement links TRBV12-3 or TRBV12-4 to TRBJ1-4, with D unresolved. There are 12 residues in the CDR3. Trimming took off 9 bases at V and 12 bases at J, with 17 bases between the two ends. The CDR3 DNA reads TGTGCCAGTGGACCCGGGCCCTCTGAACTGTTTTTT. Its translation: CASGPGPSELFF.

This clonotype appeared many times. J is TRBJ2-1 and V is TRBV20-1, with D possibly being TRBD1 (6 bases). The CDR3 is 15 amino acids. The V and J ends lost 5 bases and 2 bases respectively, with 16 bases between them. CDR1 is DFQATT and CDR2 is SNEGSKA in the germline V gene (reference sequence). The CDR3 protein is CSAQEGDPTYNEQFF. The CDR3 DNA reads as TGCAGTGCTCAAGAGGGGGACCCGACCTACAATGAGCAGTTCTTC.

The table lists this clonotype with many counts. V is TRBV11-2 and J is TRBJ2-2; D remains unclear. V was pared by 3 bases and J by 8 bases, with 10 bases between. The CDR3 is 13 residues long. Germline CDR1 SGHAT, CDR2 FQNNGV. The CDR3 sequence is CASSLTFRGELFF. CDR3 bases: TGTGCCAGCAGCTTGACATTCCGAGGGGAGCTGTTTTTT.

The gene calls are TRBV12-3 or TRBV12-4 and TRBJ1-2; maybe TRBD1 (5 bases). The CDR3 is 16 residues long. Deletions cut 5 bases from V and 3 bases from J, with 19 bases between. CDR3 in amino acids: CASSPAPKTAYYGYTF. The CDR3, as DNA: TGTGCCAGCAGTCCCGCCCCCAAGACAGCATACTATGGCTACACCTTC.

This clonotype appeared many times. The V call is TRBV4-2, the J call TRBJ2-7, with a possible D match to TRBD1 (6 bases). V gave up 4 bases and J gave up 4 bases, with 17 bases separating them. The germline gives CDR1 LGHNA, CDR2 YNFKEQ. This CDR3 region has 15 residues. The chain's CDR3 is CASSLTGQPGYEQYF. The DNA of the CDR3 is TGTGCCAGCAGCCTAACCGGACAGCCGGGGTACGAGCAGTACTTC.

As for this clonotype: A read error may produce the germline difference seen at one junction end. The rearrangement joins TRBV7-2 to TRBJ1-5; D call uncertain. Per the germline V gene, CDR1 is SGHTA and CDR2 is FQGNSA. The CDR3 length is 12 residues. The CDR3 sequence is CASSYPNQPQLF. DNA for the CDR3: TGTGCCAGCAGCTATCCTAATCAGCCCCAGCTTTTT.

This clonotype was counted at least ten times. The chain joins TRBV11-2 to TRBJ2-3, with a weak D call TRBD1 (6 bases). This CDR3 comprises 15 residues. V was shortened by 8 bases and J by 2 bases, with 17 bases between the two germline ends. CDR1 SGHAT and CDR2 FQNNGV come from the germline V gene. The chain's CDR3 is CASLETGSLTDTQYF. The CDR3 region has the DNA TGTGCCAGCCTGGAAACAGGGAGCCTCACAGATACGCAGTATTTT.

This clonotype was observed many times. This rearrangement joins TRBV11-2 to TRBJ2-5, with D hard to call. The CDR3 covers 14 residues. With 1 base removed from V and 5 bases from J, the gap between germline ends came to 11 bases. Germline V CDR1 and CDR2: SGHAT, FQNNGV. The CDR3 here is CASSLVVGWETQYF. The DNA of the CDR3 is TGTGCCAGCAGCTTAGTTGTGGGGTGGGAGACCCAGTACTTC. Full variable domain (outside the CDR3, taken from reference TRBV11-2 and TRBJ2-5): EAGVAQSPRYKIIEKRQSVAFWCNPISGHATLYWYQQILGQGPKLLIQFQNNGVVDDSQLPKDRFSAERLKGVDSTLKIQPAKLEDSAVYLCASSLVVGWETQYFGPGTRLLVL.

This clonotype was counted many times. The rearrangement uses TRBV20-1 and TRBJ2-1; 16 nucleotides agree with TRBD2. Germline trimming cut 6 bases from V and 8 bases from J; bases unmatched to any gene: 16. This CDR3 is built from 18 residues. CDR1 and CDR2 (germline): DFQATT, SNEGSKA (reference sequence). In nucleotides, the CDR3 is TGCAGTGCCCCGGGGGGGACTAGCGGGAGGGCCTTCTTTGATGAGCAGTTCTTC. Protein: CSAPGGTSGRAFFDEQFF.

This rearrangement joins TRBV28 to TRBJ1-4; 10 nucleotides match TRBD1. V shed 1 base and J 8 bases; nucleotides not matched to a gene: 4. This CDR3 has 15 residues. Germline V gene sequence: CDR1 MDHEN, CDR2 SYDVKM. The CDR3 bases are TGTGCCAGCAGTTTATCACCGGGACAGGGGGAAAAACTGTTTTTT. Protein sequence: CASSLSPGQGEKLFF.

This clonotype has ten or more counts. This chain uses TRBV9 with TRBJ2-1; D gene unclear. With 0 bases removed from V and 9 bases from J, the gap between germline ends came to 13 bases. CDR3 length: 14 amino acids. The V gene's germline CDR1 is SGDLS and CDR2 YYNGEE. The CDR3 region has the DNA TGTGCCAGCAGCGTAGACGCCGCAAGAGGTGAGCAGTTCTTC. It yields the protein CASSVDAARGEQFF.

This clonotype was observed many times. This chain links TRBV9 with TRBJ2-5, with 8 bases matching TRBD1. V dropped 4 bases and J dropped 3; count of bases not matched to a gene: 5. This CDR3 is built from 14 residues. Looked up from germline, CDR1 is SGDLS and CDR2 is YYNGEE. The CDR3 loop is CASSQTGDKETQYF. As DNA, the CDR3 is TGTGCCAGCAGCCAGACAGGGGACAAAGAGACCCAGTACTTC. The whole variable domain, remainder taken from reference TRBV9 and TRBJ2-5, is DSGVTQTPKHLITATGQRVTLRCSPRSGDLSVYWYQQSLDQGLQFLIQYYNGEERAKGNILERFSAQQFPDLHSELNLSSLELGDSALYFCASSQTGDKETQYFGPGTRLLVL.

The chain employs TRBV5-4 and TRBJ2-3, with D possibly TRBD2 on 6 matching bases. The germline gives CDR1 SGHNT, CDR2 YYREEE (reference sequence). The CDR3 runs to 15 residues. Trimming removed 3 bases from V and 6 bases from J, with 17 bases in between. Written as DNA, the CDR3 is TGTGCCAGCAGCTCGAAGGAGCGGGCGAGGGATACGCAGTATTTT. It encodes CASSSKERARDTQYF.

This clonotype was counted ten times or more. The chain couples TRBV19 to TRBJ1-5; the D gene is possibly TRBD1 (5 bases). Germline V gene lookup returns CDR1 LNHDA and CDR2 SQIVND (reference sequence). V was shortened by 7 bases and J by 1 base, with 14 bases between the two germline ends. This CDR3 contains 15 residues. CDR3 DNA sequence: TGTGCCAGTACCTTTGACAGTCCGAGCAATCAGCCCCAGCATTTT. Translation gives CASTFDSPSNQPQHF.

This clonotype was observed many times. CDR3 sequence: CASSSQGEAYNEQFF. CDR3 sequence (DNA): TGTGCCAGCAGTTCACAGGGGGAGGCCTACAATGAGCAGTTCTTC. The chain joins TRBV6-5 to TRBJ2-1, with 8 bases aligning to TRBD1. V lost 4 bases to trimming and J lost 2 bases; unmatched junction nucleotides: 4. Germline V CDR1 and CDR2: MNHEY, SVGAGI. The CDR3 loop spans 15 amino acids.

This clonotype was detected many times. This rearrangement joins TRBV27 to TRBJ1-6; perhaps TRBD1 as D (6 bases). V lost 2 bases and J 6 bases, leaving 17 bases between the germline ends. Germline V gene data show CDR1 as MNHEY and CDR2 as SMNVEV (reference sequence). The CDR3 covers 17 residues. CDR3 DNA: TGTGCCAGCAGTTTACGGACCCCTGGGACACCTAATTCACCCCTCCACTTT. This codes for CASSLRTPGTPNSPLHF.

This clonotype was recorded at least ten times. The CDR3 DNA is TGTGCCAGCAGCTTAGAGGGTAGCACAGATACGCAGTATTTT. This sequence encodes CASSLEGSTDTQYF. The chain links TRBV7-2 to TRBJ2-3; D gene uncertain. The CDR3 is made up of 14 amino acids. The germline CDR1 and CDR2 sequences are SGHTA and FQGNSA. The germline V and J ends were trimmed by 1 base and 0 bases, with 5 bases remaining between them.

This clonotype was observed many times. The chain employs TRBV9 and TRBJ1-5; D not certain. The germline V and J ends were trimmed by 0 bases and 6 bases, with 10 bases remaining between them. This CDR3 comprises 14 residues. CDR1 is SGDLS, CDR2 YYNGEE, per germline. This CDR3 reads CASSVGAGAQPQHF. The CDR3 bases are TGTGCCAGCAGCGTAGGAGCAGGAGCTCAGCCCCAGCATTTT.

This chain uses TRBV7-2 with TRBJ2-3; 8 bases match TRBD2. The V gene end was trimmed by 7 bases and the J gene end by 2 bases; junction bases not matched to a gene: 8. The germline V gene has CDR1 SGHTA and CDR2 FQGNSA. The CDR3 totals 15 residues. CDR3 sequence reads: CASTLSGSHTDTQYF. CDR3 DNA sequence: TGTGCCAGCACCCTAAGCGGGAGCCACACAGATACGCAGTATTTT.

This clonotype was detected ten times or more. The CDR3 sequence: CASSSRVQETQYF. The CDR3 nucleotides are TGTGCCAGCAGCTCCAGGGTACAAGAGACCCAGTACTTC. The rearrangement links TRBV7-2 to TRBJ2-5, with D maybe TRBD1 (5 bases). CDR1 is SGHTA, CDR2 FQGNSA, per germline. Trimming removed 4 bases at V and 2 bases at J, with 8 bases between. CDR3 length: 13 residues. The complete variable domain, with remaining parts taken from reference TRBV7-2 and TRBJ2-5, reads GAGVSQSPSNKVTEKGKDVELRCDPISGHTALYWYRQSLGQGLEFLIYFQGNSAPDKSGLPSDRFSAERTGGSVSTLTIQRTQQEDSAVYLCASSSRVQETQYFGPGTRLLVL.

This clonotype was detected many times. This rearrangement joins TRBV3-1 to TRBJ2-4, with 7 bases identical to TRBD2. Germline V gives CDR1 LGHDT, CDR2 YNNKEL (reference sequence). CDR3 length: 15 residues. The V segment lost 1 base and the J segment 7 bases; nucleotides outside the gene matches: 7. CDR3 sequence reads: CASSQGIGTTNIQYF. The CDR3 nucleotides read TGTGCCAGCAGCCAAGGGATAGGGACTACTAACATTCAGTACTTC.

This clonotype was seen ten or more times. The rearrangement joins TRBV12-3 or TRBV12-4 to TRBJ1-1; 8 positions match TRBD1. Trimming cost V 6 bases and J 4 bases; bases outside gene matches: 7. CDR3 length: 14 residues. This CDR3 is CASSKTGEGTEAFF. The CDR3, as DNA: TGTGCCAGCAGCAAGACAGGGGAAGGCACTGAAGCTTTCTTT.